This record looks at one TCR beta chain sequence and its context. The sample belongs to a study of regulatory T cells in long-lasting Graves disease. Looking at the study overall: Positive TSH receptor antibodies alongside over 5 years of antithyroid drugs were what marked Graves' disease as persistent.

Library construction for TCR beta used iRepertoire HTBI primers and Arm-PCR of CDR3 regions. TCRdb reprocessed the multiplex PCR reads with MiXCR, giving one entry per CDR3 protein. The sample records 400,000 to 500,000 distinct CDR3 sequences, 21% being singletons. The length of the CDR3 is 15 residues. The germline V gene encodes CDR1 SGHRS and CDR2 YFSETQ. V lost 4 bases and J lost 3; bases outside the gene matches: 10. Stated time point: persistent/refractory GD, antithyroid drugs over 5 years with positive TRAb. PBMC-derived RNA was used for the TCR library. The patients were drawn from one endocrinology department in Xi'an, China.

This receptor was taken from a female donor with Graves disease. This chain connects TRBV5-1 to TRBJ2-7; 7 nucleotides line up with TRBD1. The starting material was peripheral blood mononuclear cells (PBMCs), obtained when the disease was refractory, from a patient treated with antithyroid drugs. The CDR3 reads CASSQQTGQFYEQYF. CDR3 DNA sequence: TGCGCCAGCAGCCAACAGACAGGGCAGTTCTACGAGCAGTACTTC.